This T cell receptor beta chain comes out of a study of shared clonotypes between healthy human individuals. Study-wide findings and caveats: Non-shared clonotypes had lower generation probabilities than clonotypes shared by all four sorted-subset donors. The study sampled only blood, and tissue repertoires likely differ.

The CDR3 covers 15 residues. V was cut by 0 bases and J by 4 bases, with 12 bases left in between. Looked up from germline, CDR1 is SGHTS and CDR2 is YDEGEE. As regards this clone: Its antigen is unknown.

Splitting of each subset's genomic DNA was done evenly across several immunoSEQ plates. The assay was immunoSEQ multiplex PCR, and TCRdb's table has in-frame clones only and misses some. Here the sample spans 1,400,000 or so clones, 98% being singletons. The receptor's source is a man aged 30 to 45 in good health. The genes are TRBV5-8 and TRBJ2-3; D is perhaps TRBD1 (5 bases). Sequenced input: naive CD4+ T cells sorted from blood. Described subset: CD45RA+ positively selected. In nucleotides, the CDR3 is TGTGCCAGCAGCTTGGTGCAGGGCCGGGCAGATACGCAGTATTTT. It yields the protein CASSLVQGRADTQYF.